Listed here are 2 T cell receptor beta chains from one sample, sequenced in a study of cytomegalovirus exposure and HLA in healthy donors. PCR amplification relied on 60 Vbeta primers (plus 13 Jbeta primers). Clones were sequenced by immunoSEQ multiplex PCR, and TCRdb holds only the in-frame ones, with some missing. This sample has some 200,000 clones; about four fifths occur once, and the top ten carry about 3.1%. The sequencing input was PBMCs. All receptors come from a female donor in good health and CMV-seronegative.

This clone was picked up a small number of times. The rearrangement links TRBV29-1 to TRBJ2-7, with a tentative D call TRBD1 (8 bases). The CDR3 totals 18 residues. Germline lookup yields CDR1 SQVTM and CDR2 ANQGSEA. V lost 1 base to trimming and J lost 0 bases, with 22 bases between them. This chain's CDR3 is CSVEGHRAGGGGSYEQYF. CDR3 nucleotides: TGCAGCGTTGAAGGGCATAGGGCAGGGGGCGGGGGCTCCTACGAGCAGTACTTC.

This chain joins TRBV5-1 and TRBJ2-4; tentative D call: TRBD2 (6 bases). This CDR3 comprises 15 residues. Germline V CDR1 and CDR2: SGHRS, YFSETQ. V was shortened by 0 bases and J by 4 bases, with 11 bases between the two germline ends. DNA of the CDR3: TGCGCCAGCAGCTTGGACGGGAGAACTAAAAACATTCAGTACTTC. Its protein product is CASSLDGRTKNIQYF.